Below, 30 T cell receptor beta chains from the same sample are listed, as sequenced in a study of OX40 agonist ivuxolimab in advanced cancers. Repertoires were generated with immunoSEQ multiplex PCR, while TCRdb's copy carries only in-frame clones and drops some. Of tens of thousands of clones detected, approximately 86% appear once; the ten largest clones hold approximately 0.63%. Sequencing used CD4+ or CD8+ T cells sorted from blood, obtained in a trial of the OX40 agonist ivuxolimab. These receptors were collected from an adult with an advanced solid tumor such as melanoma, head and neck, liver or kidney cancer.

This CDR3 is CASSTDLSGAYGYTF. The CDR3 DNA sequence: TGTGCCAGCAGTACTGATCTGTCGGGGGCCTATGGCTACACCTTC. V is TRBV27 and J is TRBJ1-2; D perhaps matches TRBD1 (6 bases). The CDR3 consists of 15 residues. Germline loops: CDR1 MNHEY, CDR2 SMNVEV (reference sequence). V dropped 5 bases and J dropped 4 bases, with 17 bases sitting between them.

The chain combines TRBV11-3 with TRBJ1-6; maybe TRBD1 (5 bases). V was cut by 2 bases and J by 6 bases, with 8 bases left in between. CDR1 and CDR2 (germline): SGHNT, YENEEA. There are 14 residues in the CDR3. CDR3 nucleotides: TGTGCCAGCAGCTTAACAGGATTTAATTCACCCCTCCACTTT. It yields the protein CASSLTGFNSPLHF.

The rearrangement uses TRBV18 and TRBJ1-1; D is undetermined. CDR3 length equals 14 residues. The germline gives CDR1 KGHSH, CDR2 LQKENI. V lost 2 bases and J lost 2, with 9 bases in between. The CDR3 protein is CASSPAAGNTEAFF. The CDR3 bases are TGTGCCAGCTCACCAGCAGCAGGAAACACTGAAGCTTTCTTT.

The rearrangement uses TRBV28 and TRBJ2-7; possible D gene TRBD1, 5 bases. Trimming pared 2 bases from V and 1 base from J, leaving 6 bases between. The V gene's germline CDR1 is MDHEN and CDR2 SYDVKM. CDR3 size: 13 residues. The CDR3 sequence: CASSLQGSYEQYF. The DNA of the CDR3 is TGTGCCAGCAGTTTACAGGGTTCCTACGAGCAGTACTTC.

The J gene is TRBJ2-1, the V gene TRBV9, with D perhaps TRBD2 (5 bases). The CDR3 spans 15 residues. Trimming pared 0 bases from V and 8 bases from J, leaving 15 bases between. From germline, CDR1 is SGDLS and CDR2 YYNGEE. This CDR3 reads CASSVGSAGGHEQFF. The CDR3 DNA sequence: TGTGCCAGCAGCGTAGGGAGTGCGGGTGGGCATGAGCAGTTCTTC.

This clone was seen just once. The chain recombines TRBV4-1 with TRBJ2-3; D possibly corresponds to TRBD1 (8 bases). Germline-derived CDR1 and CDR2 are MGHRA and YSYEKL. V was pared by 0 bases and J by 9 bases, with 19 bases between. The CDR3 spans 16 residues. CDR3 residues: CASSQDWRQGTMTQYF. The CDR3 coding sequence is TGCGCCAGCAGCCAAGATTGGCGACAGGGGACTATGACGCAGTATTTT.

The chain is built from TRBV7-2 and TRBJ2-5; 9 bases line up with TRBD1. CDR3 length equals 13 residues. After removal of 5 bases from V and 6 bases from J, the junction contained 4 bases not matched to a gene. In germline, CDR1 is SGHTA, CDR2 FQGNSA. CDR3 amino acids: CASSATGGQTQYF. The CDR3 DNA reads TGTGCCAGCAGCGCAACAGGGGGCCAGACCCAGTACTTC.

This clone came up once. The V call is TRBV7-2, the J call TRBJ1-5; D ambiguous. CDR3 length: 12 residues. Germline V CDR1 and CDR2: SGHTA, FQGNSA. V was cut by 4 bases and J by 6 bases, with 7 bases left in between. Written as DNA, the CDR3 is TGTGCCAGCAGCTCGTTCGGTCAGCCCCAGCATTTT. Translation gives CASSSFGQPQHF.

The chain recombines TRBV21-1 with TRBJ2-1; TRBD2, the table's D call, was not compared with the DNA. TRBV21-1 is recorded as a pseudogene. The CDR3 sequence is 13 residues long. CDR3 sequence: CASSPRERDEQFF. The CDR3 coding sequence is TGTGCCAGCAGCCCTAGGGAGCGCGATGAGCAGTTCTTC.

This sequence joins TRBV9 and TRBJ1-2; tentatively, D is TRBD1 (5 bases). The CDR3 is 16 amino acids. CDR1 and CDR2 from the germline V gene are SGDLS and YYNGEE. V lost 1 base and J 0 bases, leaving 13 bases between the germline ends. The chain's CDR3 is CASSVKPGSPNYGYTF. In nucleotides, the CDR3 is TGTGCCAGCAGCGTAAAGCCAGGGTCTCCTAACTATGGCTACACCTTC.

The chain has TRBV28 and TRBJ1-4; perhaps TRBD1 as D (6 bases). CDR3 length equals 16 residues. V was cut by 4 bases and J by 4 bases, with 16 bases left in between. From germline, CDR1 is MDHEN and CDR2 SYDVKM. DNA for the CDR3: TGTGCCAGCAGTTCCAGGGTGAGGGGGAGTAATGAAAAACTGTTTTTT. Translated: CASSSRVRGSNEKLFF.

The V and J genes are TRBV30 and TRBJ1-2; D perhaps matches TRBD1 (6 bases). Germline V gene lookup returns CDR1 GTSNPN and CDR2 SVGIG (reference sequence). The CDR3 contains 14 residues. Trimming removed 0 bases from V and 3 bases from J, with 11 bases in between. CDR3 region: CAWSVWAGDYGYTF. The CDR3 DNA is TGTGCCTGGAGTGTCTGGGCAGGGGACTATGGCTACACCTTC.

The V call is TRBV5-1, the J call TRBJ1-1; 8 bases match TRBD1. This CDR3 spans 15 amino acids. V dropped 4 bases and J dropped 0; count of bases not matched to a gene: 5. Per germline, CDR1 SGHRS and CDR2 YFSETQ. The CDR3 region is CASSTHRGMNTEAFF. The CDR3 nucleotides are TGCGCCAGCAGCACCCACAGGGGGATGAACACTGAAGCTTTCTTT.

On this clone: Different DNA sequences within this sample yield the same CDR3. The chain joins TRBV7-2 to TRBJ1-5, with D perhaps TRBD1 (5 bases). The length of the CDR3 is 14 residues. CDR1 SGHTA and CDR2 FQGNSA come from the germline V gene. V shed 0 bases and J shed 6 bases, with 9 bases lying between them. In DNA form, the CDR3 reads TGTGCCAGCAGCTTAGCAGGGGTCGGTCAGCCCCAGCATTTT. It translates to CASSLAGVGQPQHF.

V usage is TRBV29-1 and J usage is TRBJ2-5; the match to TRBD2 covers 10 bases. Germline-derived CDR1 and CDR2 are SQVTM and ANQGSEA. This CDR3 is built from 14 residues. The junction had 2 bases not matched to a gene; V was cut back by 4 bases and J by 0 bases. Here the CDR3 reads CSVGLAGDQETQYF. The DNA for the CDR3 is TGCAGCGTTGGGCTAGCGGGGGACCAAGAGACCCAGTACTTC.

The rearrangement joins TRBV5-1 to TRBJ2-1; 12 positions agree with TRBD2. Germline V gene sequence: CDR1 SGHRS, CDR2 YFSETQ. V lost 5 bases, J lost 9 bases, and 6 bases stayed unmatched. The CDR3 consists of 14 residues. The CDR3 coding sequence is TGCGCCAGCAGGTCCGGACTAGCGGGGCTTGAGCAGTTCTTC. Translating gives CASRSGLAGLEQFF.

V usage is TRBV28 and J usage is TRBJ2-7; weak D call: TRBD1 (5 bases). Trimming shortened V by 5 bases and J by 0 bases, and 14 bases separated the two germline ends. The germline CDR1 and CDR2 sequences are MDHEN and SYDVKM. CDR3 length: 15 residues. CDR3 residues: CASSPPPRDSYEQYF. The CDR3 DNA sequence: TGTGCCAGCAGTCCCCCGCCCAGGGACTCCTACGAGCAGTACTTC.

CDR3 protein: CASSPRTVNTEAFF. The CDR3 DNA sequence: TGCGCCAGCAGCCCAAGGACGGTGAACACTGAAGCTTTCTTT. The chain employs TRBV5-1 and TRBJ1-1; D call uncertain. The CDR3 is made up of 14 amino acids. Germline V gene lookup returns CDR1 SGHRS and CDR2 YFSETQ. V dropped 4 bases and J dropped 0 bases, with 10 bases sitting between them. Filled out from reference TRBV5-1 and TRBJ1-1, the complete variable domain reads KAGVTQTPRYLIKTRGQQVTLSCSPISGHRSVSWYQQTPGQGLQFLFEYFSETQRNKGNFPGRFSGRQFSNSRSEMNVSTLELGDSALYLCASSPRTVNTEAFFGQGTRLTVV.

The J gene is TRBJ2-3, the V gene TRBV25-1, with 7 bases lining up with TRBD1. Losses at the gene ends were 8 bases for V and 2 bases for J; bases not matched to a gene: 7. Per the germline V gene, CDR1 is MGHDK and CDR2 is SYGVNS. This CDR3 has 14 amino acids. The CDR3 nucleotides read TGTGCCAGCGGGGACAGTAGCCTCACAGATACGCAGTATTTT. Protein product: CASGDSSLTDTQYF.

The chain has TRBV27 and TRBJ2-3, with 13 nucleotides matching TRBD2. This CDR3 is 15 amino acids long. Germline CDR1 reads MNHEY; CDR2 reads SMNVEV (reference sequence). Trimming cost V 8 bases and J 5 bases; bases outside gene matches: 7. DNA of the CDR3: TGTGCCAGCGGGAGACTAGCGGGGGGCAGAGATACGCAGTATTTT. Protein: CASGRLAGGRDTQYF.

In this sample, this clone turned up once. V and J are TRBV6-8 and TRBJ1-5; D is unclear. The CDR3 sequence is 14 residues long. V was clipped by 2 bases and J by 1 base, with 6 bases between them. Germline V gives CDR1 MNHGY, CDR2 SAAAGT. The CDR3, as DNA: TGTGCCAGCAGTTACGATTTGAGCAATCAGCCCCAGCATTTT. The encoded protein is CASSYDLSNQPQHF.

The V call is TRBV19, the J call TRBJ2-1; 14 bases match TRBD2. The CDR3 sequence is 17 residues long. With V trimmed by 5 bases and J by 0 bases, 3 bases remained unmatched. Germline CDR1 reads LNHDA; CDR2 reads SQIVND (reference sequence). Here the CDR3 reads CASSLTSGGVSYNEQFF. CDR3 bases: TGTGCCAGTAGTTTGACTAGCGGGGGGGTCTCCTACAATGAGCAGTTCTTC.

The chain carries TRBV6-5 and TRBJ1-2; TRBD1 agrees at 7 bases. Germline assignment: CDR1 MNHEY and CDR2 SVGAGI. This CDR3 is built from 13 residues. Unmatched junction bases numbered 4, after V lost 6 bases and J lost 3 bases. The CDR3 DNA is TGTGCCAGCAGGGGGACAGTCCACTATGGCTACACCTTC. It yields the protein CASRGTVHYGYTF.

The V call is TRBV18, the J call TRBJ2-4, with D unresolved. The CDR3 has 15 amino acids. The V and J ends lost 4 bases and 0 bases respectively, with 10 bases between them. CDR1 and CDR2 from the germline V gene are KGHSH and LQKENI. CDR3 sequence: CASSLRTLAKNIQYF. The CDR3 DNA sequence: TGTGCCAGCTCACTCCGGACCCTAGCCAAAAACATTCAGTACTTC.

The CDR3 sequence: CASSLAGAVTNEKLFF. The CDR3 nucleotides are TGTGCCAGCAGCTTGGCGGGCGCAGTAACTAATGAAAAACTGTTTTTT. V and J are TRBV5-4 and TRBJ1-4, with D unresolved. With 0 bases removed from V and 1 base from J, the gap between germline ends came to 10 bases. CDR1 and CDR2 (germline): SGHNT, YYREEE (reference sequence). The CDR3 has 16 residues.

This chain links TRBV5-1 with TRBJ2-1, with D tentatively TRBD1 (6 bases). This CDR3 spans 14 amino acids. V gave up 3 bases and J gave up 7 bases, with 14 bases separating them. Germline V gives CDR1 SGHRS, CDR2 YFSETQ. The CDR3 DNA reads as TGCGCCAGCAGCTCTTACAGGGCTGGAAATGAGCAGTTCTTC. Its translation is CASSSYRAGNEQFF.

The chain has TRBV29-1 and TRBJ2-5, with 7 nucleotides matching TRBD2. The ends lost 4 bases at V and 5 bases at J; junction bases unmatched: 7. Per germline, CDR1 SQVTM and CDR2 ANQGSEA. CDR3 length: 13 amino acids. DNA for the CDR3: TGCAGCGTTGGGGGGGGAGCCGGCGAGACCCAGTACTTC. This translates into CSVGGGAGETQYF.

This chain connects TRBV6-5 to TRBJ2-1; possibly TRBD1 for D (5 bases). The CDR3 runs to 15 residues. With 6 bases removed from V and 5 bases from J, the gap between germline ends came to 17 bases. Germline CDR1 reads MNHEY; CDR2 reads SVGAGI. The CDR3 DNA sequence: TGTGCCAGCAGACACGACAGTCTTGGAGACAATGAGCAGTTCTTC. It is translated as CASRHDSLGDNEQFF.

J is TRBJ2-7 and V is TRBV30; 13 bases are shared with TRBD2. The CDR3 is 15 amino acids. The junction had 2 bases not matched to a gene; V was cut back by 1 base and J by 2 bases. Germline V gene data show CDR1 as GTSNPN and CDR2 as SVGIG (reference sequence). Here the CDR3 reads CAWSGLAGGTYEQYF. CDR3 DNA: TGTGCCTGGAGTGGACTAGCGGGGGGAACCTACGAGCAGTACTTC.

This clone was seen once. This chain connects TRBV27 to TRBJ2-6; D is possibly TRBD1 (5 bases). This CDR3 spans 20 amino acids. Germline CDR1 is MNHEY and CDR2 is SMNVEV (reference sequence). Trimming shortened V by 5 bases and J by 0 bases, and 23 bases separated the two germline ends. The CDR3 reads CASSPRQSSALGSGANVLTF. CDR3 DNA sequence: TGTGCCAGCAGTCCCCGACAGTCGTCGGCTTTGGGCTCTGGGGCCAACGTCCTGACTTTC.